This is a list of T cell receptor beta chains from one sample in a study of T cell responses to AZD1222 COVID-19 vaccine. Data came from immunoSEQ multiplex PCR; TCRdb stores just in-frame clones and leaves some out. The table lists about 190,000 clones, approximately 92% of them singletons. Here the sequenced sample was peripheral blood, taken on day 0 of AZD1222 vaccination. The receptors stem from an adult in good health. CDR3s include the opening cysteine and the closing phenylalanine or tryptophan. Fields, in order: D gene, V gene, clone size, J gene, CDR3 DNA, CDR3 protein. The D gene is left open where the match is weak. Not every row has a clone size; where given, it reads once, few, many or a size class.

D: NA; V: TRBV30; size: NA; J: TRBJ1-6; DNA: TGTGCCTGGAGTGGTTTTGCAGAACAATATAATTCACCCCTCCACTTT; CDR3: CAWSGFAEQYNSPLHF
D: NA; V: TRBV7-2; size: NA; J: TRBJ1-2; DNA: TGTGCCAGCAGCTTAGATCAGGGGAACTATGGCTACACCTTC; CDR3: CASSLDQGNYGYTF
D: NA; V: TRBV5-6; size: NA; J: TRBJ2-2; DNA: TGTGCCAGCAGCTTTTCCGGGGTGAGGACCGGGGAGCTGTTTTTT; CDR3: CASSFSGVRTGELFF
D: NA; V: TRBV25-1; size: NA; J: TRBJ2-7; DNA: TGTGCCAGCAGTGAGGAGCAGGGGTACTCCTACGAGCAGTACTTC; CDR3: CASSEEQGYSYEQYF
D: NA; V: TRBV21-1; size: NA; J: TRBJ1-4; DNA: TGTGCCAGCCCCGGTGGGGGGGAGGCCGAGACTAATGAAAAACTGTTTTTT; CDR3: CASPGGGEAETNEKLFF
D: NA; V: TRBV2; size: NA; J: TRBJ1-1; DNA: TGTGCCAGCCTTTGGCTTAGCACTGAAGCTTTCTTT; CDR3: CASLWLSTEAFF
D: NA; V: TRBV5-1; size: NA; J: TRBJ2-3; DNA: TGCGCCAGCCGGTTTACAGATACGCAGTATTTT; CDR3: CASRFTDTQYF
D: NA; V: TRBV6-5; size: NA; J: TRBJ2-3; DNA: TGTGCCAGCACCTGGGCAGGCGTCACAGATACGCAGTATTTT; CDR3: CASTWAGVTDTQYF
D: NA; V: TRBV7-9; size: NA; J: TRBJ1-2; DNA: TGTGCCAGCAGCTTAGCGAGGGAGTCTGGCTACACCTTC; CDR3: CASSLARESGYTF
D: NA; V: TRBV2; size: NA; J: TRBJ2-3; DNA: TGTGCCAGCAGCCAGGTCCTTACTAGCACAGATACGCAGTATTTT; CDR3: CASSQVLTSTDTQYF
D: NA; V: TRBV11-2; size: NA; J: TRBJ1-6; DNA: TGTGCCAGCAGCTTAGCTGGGACTCCCGGTCTCCACTTT; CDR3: CASSLAGTPGLHF
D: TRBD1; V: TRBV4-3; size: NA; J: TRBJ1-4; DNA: TGCGCCAGCAGCCTTACAGGGGCTAATGAAAAACTGTTTTTT; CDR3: CASSLTGANEKLFF
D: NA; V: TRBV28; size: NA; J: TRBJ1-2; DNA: TGTGCCAGCAGTTCCAACCGGGCCTCTGCCCTCTATGGCTACACCTTC; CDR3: CASSSNRASALYGYTF
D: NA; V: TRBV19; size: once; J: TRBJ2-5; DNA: TGTGCCAGTAGTAAAACAGAAGAGACCCAGTACTTC; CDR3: CASSKTEETQYF
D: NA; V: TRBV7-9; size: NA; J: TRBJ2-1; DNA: TGTGCCAGCAGTTCGCCCCGGGGTAGCACCTACAATGAGCAGTTCTTC; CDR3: CASSSPRGSTYNEQFF
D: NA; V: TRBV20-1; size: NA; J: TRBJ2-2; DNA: TGCAGTGCTAGTTGGCCGAAGAACACCGGGGAGCTGTTTTTT; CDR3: CSASWPKNTGELFF
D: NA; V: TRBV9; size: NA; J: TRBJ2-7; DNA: TGTGCCAGCAGCGTAGGTGACGGTACCTACGAGCAGTACTTC; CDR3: CASSVGDGTYEQYF
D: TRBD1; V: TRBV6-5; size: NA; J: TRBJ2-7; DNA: TGTGCCAGCAGTTCGGGACAGGGGGCTTCCGAGCAGTACTTC; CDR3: CASSSGQGASEQYF
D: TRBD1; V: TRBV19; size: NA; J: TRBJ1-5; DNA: TGTGCCAGTAGAGGGACCAGGGGGTTTAGCAATCAGCCCCAGCATTTT; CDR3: CASRGTRGFSNQPQHF
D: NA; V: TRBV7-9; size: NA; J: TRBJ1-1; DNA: TGTGCCAGCAGCTTAGGAAGAGGGGGGGTGAACACTGAAGCTTTCTTT; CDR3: CASSLGRGGVNTEAFF
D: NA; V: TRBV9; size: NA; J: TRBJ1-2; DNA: TGTGCCAGCAGCGCACGACAGGACTTCTATGGCTACACCTTC; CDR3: CASSARQDFYGYTF
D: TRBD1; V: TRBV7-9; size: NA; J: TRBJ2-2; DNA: TGTGCCAGAGGGGGCCCCGCGAACACCGGGGAGCTGTTTTTT; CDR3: CARGGPANTGELFF
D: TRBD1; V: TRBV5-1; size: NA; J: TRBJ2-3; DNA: TGCGCCAGCAGCTTGAAGGACAGGGGCCCAGATACGCAGTATTTT; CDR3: CASSLKDRGPDTQYF
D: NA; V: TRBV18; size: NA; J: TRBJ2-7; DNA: TGTGCCAGCTCACGCGGGGCCAACCAGTACGAGCAGTACTTC; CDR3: CASSRGANQYEQYF
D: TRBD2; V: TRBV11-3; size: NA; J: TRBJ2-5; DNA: TGTGCCAGCAGCTCAGAGGGACTAGCGGGAGAGACCCAGTACTTC; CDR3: CASSSEGLAGETQYF
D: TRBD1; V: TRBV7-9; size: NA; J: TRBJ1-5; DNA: TGTGCCAGCAGCTTGGGGACAGGGGGGTTCCAAAGCAATCAGCCCCAGCATTTT; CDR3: CASSLGTGGFQSNQPQHF
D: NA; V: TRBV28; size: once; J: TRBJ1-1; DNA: TGTGCCAGCAAGCTTCCGGCGGGCACTGAAGCTTTCTTT; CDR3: CASKLPAGTEAFF
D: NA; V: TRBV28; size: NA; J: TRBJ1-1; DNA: TGTGCCATCCACGCCACCACAATGAACACTGAAGCTTTCTTT; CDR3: CAIHATTMNTEAFF
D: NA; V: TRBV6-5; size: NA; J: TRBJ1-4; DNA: TGTGCCAGCAGTTACCGGCAGCCTAATGAAAAACTGTTTTTT; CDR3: CASSYRQPNEKLFF
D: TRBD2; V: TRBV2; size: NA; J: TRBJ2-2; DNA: TGTGCCAGCAGTGGCTTAGCGGGGGCGGGCACCGGGGAGCTGTTTTTT; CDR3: CASSGLAGAGTGELFF
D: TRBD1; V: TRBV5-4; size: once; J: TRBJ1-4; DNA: TGTGCCACCCAGACAGGGGATAGGACTAATGAAAAACTGTTTTTT; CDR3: CATQTGDRTNEKLFF
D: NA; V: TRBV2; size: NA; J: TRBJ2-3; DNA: TGTGCCAGCAGTGTCCACTCCACAGATACGCAGTATTTT; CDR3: CASSVHSTDTQYF
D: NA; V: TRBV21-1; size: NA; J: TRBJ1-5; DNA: TGTGCCAGCAGCTTGGAGACAGGGATGGAGACGGGGCAGCCCCAGCATTTT; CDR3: CASSLETGMETGQPQHF
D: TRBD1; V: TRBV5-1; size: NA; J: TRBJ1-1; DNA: TGCGCCAGCAGCCTGGGACAGGGGCTGAACACTGAAGCTTTCTTT; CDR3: CASSLGQGLNTEAFF
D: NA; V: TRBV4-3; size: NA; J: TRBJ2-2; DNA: TGCGCCAGCAGCCATGGACCGGGACCTAACACCGGGGAGCTGTTTTTT; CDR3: CASSHGPGPNTGELFF